The subject of this entry is one T cell receptor beta chain. Its antigen is still unknown. These data come from a study of blood T cells in healthy people across ages. General study points: Naive T cell percentage showed a strong correlation with TCR beta diversity.

For the second PCR, which ran for roughly 6 to 12 cycles, a sample-barcoded 5' primer and a J-beta primer mix were used. Using its own MiXCR run on the 5' RACE reads, TCRdb lists one record per CDR3 protein. The sample consists of about 680,000 distinct CDR3 sequences, 49% of them appearing once. CDR3 length: 20 amino acids. V lost 3 bases, J lost 7 bases, and 19 bases stayed unmatched. Germline CDR1 and CDR2: SGHRS and YFSETQ. The TCR was taken from a woman aged 55-70 years in good health. Source material: blood. This chain connects TRBV5-1 to TRBJ2-2, with TRBD2 identical over 12 bases. The chain's CDR3 is CASSSPPSSGRALQIGELFF. Here the CDR3 DNA reads TGCGCCAGCAGCTCACCTCCCTCTAGCGGGAGGGCCCTTCAAATCGGGGAGCTGTTTTTT.